These T cell receptor beta chains were read from a single sample in a study of cytomegalovirus exposure and HLA in healthy donors. TCRdb's copy holds only in-frame clones and misses some; the assay was immunoSEQ multiplex PCR. The sample shows about 120,000 clones, 17% of them seen only once. The sequenced material came from PBMCs. The receptors stem from a female donor in good health and CMV-seropositive. CDR3s include the opening cysteine and the closing phenylalanine or tryptophan. A D gene is named only where the DNA matches it firmly. Not every row has a clone size; where given, it reads once, few, many or a size class.

>NA|14|TRBJ2-4|NA|TRBV9
TGTGCCAGCAGCGTAGGAGGGTCCAAAAACATTCAGTACTTC
CASSVGGSKNIQYF
>TRBD1|15|TRBJ2-5|NA|TRBV6-5
TGTGCCAGCAGTTTGGCAGGGGGCACGATAGAGACCCAGTACTTC
CASSLAGGTIETQYF
>NA|13|TRBJ1-2|NA|TRBV27
TGTGCCAGCAGTCCCCACTCGTCTTATGGCTACACCTTC
CASSPHSSYGYTF
>NA|16|TRBJ1-3|NA|TRBV4-3
TGCGCCAGCAGCCAAGATCGGGGAAGTTCTGGAAACACCATATATTTT
CASSQDRGSSGNTIYF
>NA|15|TRBJ2-2|few|TRBV6-4
TGTGCCCCTAGTGAAAGAGCGAGTTACACCGGGGAGCTGTTTTTT
CAPSERASYTGELFF
>NA|12|TRBJ2-5|few|TRBV6-1
TGTGCCACCCACAGGTCGGGAGAGACCCAGTACTTC
CATHRSGETQYF
>NA|13|TRBJ1-2|few|TRBV27
TGTGCCAGCAGTTTCCCGTCCGGCTATGGCTACACCTTC
CASSFPSGYGYTF
>TRBD1|15|TRBJ2-3|few|TRBV30
TGTGCCTGGAGTGTGTGGGACAGAAGCACAGATACGCAGTATTTT
CAWSVWDRSTDTQYF
>TRBD1|17|TRBJ1-2|few|TRBV29-1
TGCAGCGTTTACCATTGGGGACAGGGAAGGTGGAACTATGGCTACACCTTC
CSVYHWGQGRWNYGYTF
>NA|14|TRBJ1-1|few|TRBV10-3
TGTGCCATCAGTGAGTCGGGGCATGACACTGAAGCTTTCTTT
CAISESGHDTEAFF
>TRBD2|13|TRBJ2-1|few|TRBV5-6
TGTGCCAGCAGCTTGGGGACTAGCGGGTCCAAGTTCTTC
CASSLGTSGSKFF